Below, 28 T cell receptor beta chains from the same sample are listed, as sequenced in a study of beta chain features in type 1 diabetes. Reverse transcribing all isolated RNA meant expressed TCRB transcripts were sequenced. Sequencing was performed with immunoSEQ multiplex PCR; in TCRdb, only in-frame clones are kept and a portion is missing. Of 300,000 to 350,000 clones in the sample, 8% were seen once. Sequencing was performed on central memory CD4+ T cells from blood. All receptors derive from a woman aged 18-29 years in good health.

J is TRBJ2-1 and V is TRBV7-9; TRBD2 agrees at 13 bases. Trimming at V came to 4 bases and at J to 8 bases, leaving 14 bases not matched to a gene. The CDR3 has 18 residues. Germline V gene lookup returns CDR1 SEHNR and CDR2 FQNEAQ (reference sequence). The CDR3 bases are TGTGCCAGCAGCTCCGGGAATGGACTAGCGGGAGTTGGGTATGAGCAGTTCTTC. It specifies CASSSGNGLAGVGYEQFF.

There are a few counts of this clone. This CDR3 reads CASSPQPYLANEQFF. The CDR3 DNA reads as TGCGCCAGCAGCCCCCAACCTTATCTAGCGAATGAGCAGTTCTTC. The genes are TRBV4-3 and TRBJ2-1, with D possibly TRBD2 on 6 matching bases. Between the trimmed V and J ends, which lost 4 bases and 7 bases, there was a span of 17 bases. The CDR3 totals 15 residues. Germline values: CDR1 LGHNA, CDR2 YSLEER.

This chain joins TRBV18 and TRBJ2-1; TRBD2 matches 11 bases. CDR1 is KGHSH and CDR2 is LQKENI in the germline V gene. The ends lost 2 bases at V and 4 bases at J; junction bases unmatched: 13. The CDR3 covers 19 residues. CDR3 amino acids: CASSPTIGLAGGQYNEQFF. Here the CDR3 DNA reads TGTGCCAGCTCACCAACAATCGGTCTAGCGGGAGGCCAATACAATGAGCAGTTCTTC.

V gene TRBV6-6 combines with J gene TRBJ2-5; the D call may be TRBD1 or TRBD2 (5 bases each). This CDR3 comprises 14 residues. CDR1 and CDR2 from the germline V gene are MNHNY and SVGAGI (reference sequence). Trimming shortened V by 6 bases and J by 0 bases, and 11 bases separated the two germline ends. The CDR3 reads CASRRRDDQETQYF. The CDR3 DNA reads TGTGCCAGCAGGAGACGGGACGACCAAGAGACCCAGTACTTC.

This clone has more than one count but fewer than ten. This rearrangement joins TRBV2 to TRBJ2-3; 9 bases map to TRBD1. This CDR3 comprises 14 residues. The V segment lost 8 bases and the J segment 3 bases; nucleotides outside the gene matches: 6. CDR1 SNHLY and CDR2 FYNNEI come from the germline V gene. CDR3 DNA: TGTGCCAGCCAAGGGACAGGGACTACAGATACGCAGTATTTT. Translated: CASQGTGTTDTQYF.

This sequence joins TRBV6-5 and TRBJ1-2; 9 bases are a match to TRBD1. This CDR3 is 14 amino acids long. The germline V gene has CDR1 MNHEY and CDR2 SVGAGI. With V trimmed by 6 bases and J by 6 bases, 8 bases remained unmatched. This CDR3 is CASRANTGGDGYTF. The CDR3 coding sequence is TGTGCCAGCAGGGCCAATACAGGGGGCGATGGCTACACCTTC.

This clone was observed a few times. This rearrangement joins TRBV6-5 to TRBJ2-7; 8 nucleotides line up with TRBD1. Germline-derived CDR1 and CDR2 are MNHEY and SVGAGI. CDR3 length equals 13 residues. With V trimmed by 6 bases and J by 6 bases, 7 bases remained unmatched. The DNA for the CDR3 is TGTGCCAGCAGCCGAAACGGACAGGGCGAGCAGTACTTC. Protein: CASSRNGQGEQYF.

The CDR3 region has the DNA TGTGCCAGTAGCCGGGGGCACAGAGGCACCTACGAGCAGTACTTC. Its translation: CASSRGHRGTYEQYF. The gene calls are TRBV19 and TRBJ2-7, with D possibly being TRBD1 or TRBD2 (6 bases each). The V and J ends lost 6 bases and 2 bases respectively, with 17 bases between them. This CDR3 spans 15 amino acids. Germline lookup yields CDR1 LNHDA and CDR2 SQIVND (reference sequence).

In this sample, this clone turned up many times. The chain joins TRBV7-3 to TRBJ1-1, with 8 bases identical to TRBD1. The CDR3 length is 13 residues. In germline, CDR1 is SGHTA, CDR2 FQGTGA. J was trimmed by 7 bases and V by 4 bases; bases with no gene match: 5. The CDR3 sequence: CASSSQGVREAFF. The CDR3 DNA reads as TGTGCCAGCAGCTCACAGGGGGTACGTGAAGCTTTCTTT. The entire variable domain, with the rest obtained from reference TRBV7-3 and TRBJ1-1, is as follows: GAGVSQTPSNKVTEKGKYVELRCDPISGHTALYWYRQSLGQGPEFLIYFQGTGAADDSGLPNDRFFAVRPEGSVSTLKIQRTERGDSAVYLCASSSQGVREAFFGQGTRLTVV.

This clone has more than one count but fewer than ten. The rearrangement joins TRBV7-2 to TRBJ2-3; 7 bases fit TRBD1. This CDR3 spans 16 amino acids. Losses at the gene ends were 5 bases for V and 1 base for J; bases not matched to a gene: 9. Looked up from germline, CDR1 is SGHTA and CDR2 is FQGNSA. CDR3 loop: CASSTLRGLGTDTQYF. The CDR3 DNA is TGTGCCAGCAGCACCTTAAGGGGGCTCGGCACAGATACGCAGTATTTT.

This chain joins TRBV6-1 and TRBJ2-7, with D possibly matching TRBD2 (6 bases). The V end was cut by 4 bases, the J end by 7 bases, with 17 bases between. The CDR3 covers 14 residues. The germline V gene has CDR1 MNHNS and CDR2 SASEGT. As DNA, the CDR3 is TGTGCCAGCAGTGCTTTCGCGGGATTAAGTGAGCAGTACTTC. This gives the protein CASSAFAGLSEQYF.

This clone was detected a few times. The V and J genes are TRBV2 and TRBJ2-1; 10 bases fit TRBD2. There are 15 residues in the CDR3. Germline V gene sequence: CDR1 SNHLY, CDR2 FYNNEI. Trimming at V came to 6 bases and at J to 2 bases, leaving 4 bases not matched to a gene. CDR3 DNA sequence: TGTGCCAGCAGAGAACTAGCGGGAACCTACAATGAGCAGTTCTTC. This gives the protein CASRELAGTYNEQFF.

This clone came up many times. V is TRBV16 and J is TRBJ2-1; D unresolved. Trimming took 7 bases from V and 9 from J, leaving 22 bases between them. Germline CDR1 KGHSY, CDR2 FQNENV. This CDR3 is 15 amino acids long. CDR3: CASNIISERRAEQFF. The DNA for the CDR3 is TGTGCCAGCAATATAATCTCCGAGCGTAGGGCTGAGCAGTTCTTC.

This clone was picked up a small number of times. CDR3 region: CASSLDTSAAEQFF. The CDR3 region has the DNA TGCGCCAGCAGCTTGGATACTAGCGCGGCTGAGCAGTTCTTC. The chain links TRBV5-1 to TRBJ2-1, with 7 bases aligning to TRBD2. The CDR3 runs to 14 residues. Germline V gene lookup returns CDR1 SGHRS and CDR2 YFSETQ. Trimming took 0 bases from V and 9 from J; bases not matched to a gene: 6.

This clone came up a few times. The rearrangement links TRBV7-2 to TRBJ2-5; 11 bases fit TRBD2. This CDR3 has 18 residues. The V gene's germline CDR1 is SGHTA and CDR2 FQGNSA. The ends lost 4 bases at V and 4 bases at J; junction bases unmatched: 14. The chain's CDR3 is CASSSPRKVAGGGETQYF. The DNA for the CDR3 is TGTGCCAGCAGCTCACCCCGGAAGGTAGCGGGAGGGGGAGAGACCCAGTACTTC.

The V call is TRBV18, the J call TRBJ2-7, with D perhaps assigned TRBD1 or TRBD2 (5 bases each). CDR3 length: 15 amino acids. CDR1 KGHSH and CDR2 LQKENI come from the germline V gene. Deletions cut 3 bases from V and 4 bases from J, with 16 bases between. Here the CDR3 DNA reads TGTGCCAGCTCACCGTCGGGGCGGTTAGGGTACGAGCAGTACTTC. Translation: CASSPSGRLGYEQYF.

This clone was recorded a few times. The chain links TRBV14 to TRBJ2-5, with 8 bases that match TRBD1. Trimming at V came to 1 base and at J to 5 bases, leaving 9 bases not matched to a gene. The germline V gene has CDR1 SGHDN and CDR2 FVKESK. The CDR3 length is 16 residues. In nucleotides, the CDR3 is TGTGCCAGCAGCCAAGGCTGGCAGGGGGCGAGGGAGACCCAGTACTTC. As protein: CASSQGWQGARETQYF.

About this clone itself: This may come from a read error, since a much larger clone is one base off. CDR3 DNA sequence: TGTGCCAGCAGTGAAGGGGGGGTCTATGGCTACACCTTC. It codes for CASSEGGVYGYTF. V usage is TRBV6-1 and J usage is TRBJ1-2, with D possibly being TRBD1 (5 bases). This CDR3 comprises 13 residues. With 1 base removed from V and 4 bases from J, the gap between germline ends came to 7 bases. CDR1 and CDR2 from the germline V gene are MNHNS and SASEGT.

V gene TRBV10-2 combines with J gene TRBJ2-2, with TRBD1 matching over 7 bases. V gave up 9 bases and J gave up 6 bases; unmatched junction bases: 10. The CDR3 is made up of 14 amino acids. Germline V gives CDR1 WSHSY, CDR2 SAAADI. Here the CDR3 DNA reads TGCGCCAGACAGGGGAAGTCTGGGGCCGGGGAGCTGTTTTTT. It is translated as CARQGKSGAGELFF.

This clone has just a few counts. The chain couples TRBV5-1 to TRBJ2-5; 9 nucleotides align to TRBD1. CDR1 is SGHRS, CDR2 YFSETQ, per germline. With 3 bases clipped from V and 1 base from J, the junction kept 19 bases outside the gene matches. The CDR3 has 20 residues. In nucleotides, the CDR3 is TGCGCCAGCAGCTCGCGCGCCCCGGGACAGGGTTTGCCATCCCAAGAGACCCAGTACTTC. Protein sequence: CASSSRAPGQGLPSQETQYF.

Only a few counts were recorded for this clone. Sequence at one end of the junction differs from germline and may be a read error. This sequence joins TRBV18 and TRBJ2-1; unclear D gene. Germline CDR1 and CDR2: KGHSH and LQKENI. The CDR3 totals 15 residues. The CDR3 nucleotides are TGTGCCAGCTCACCTATCTTAGGCTCCCACAATGAGCAGTTCTTC. It codes for CASSPILGSHNEQFF.

The chain employs TRBV28 and TRBJ1-2, with no clear D. Germline lookup yields CDR1 MDHEN and CDR2 SYDVKM. Trimming took off 5 bases at V and 3 bases at J, with 10 bases between the two ends. This CDR3 has 13 residues. The CDR3, as DNA: TGTGCCAGCAGTCAGCCCGGGGACTATGGCTACACCTTC. Translated: CASSQPGDYGYTF.

The V and J genes are TRBV10-3 and TRBJ2-2; tentatively, D is TRBD1 (6 bases). The CDR3 spans 15 residues. Germline loops: CDR1 ENHRY, CDR2 SYGVKD. V gave up 7 bases and J gave up 5 bases, with 17 bases separating them. The CDR3 DNA is TGTGCCATCAAGGAGCAGGGGCCCTTAACCGGGGAGCTGTTTTTT. Amino acids: CAIKEQGPLTGELFF.

The V and J genes are TRBV7-9 and TRBJ2-7, with 9 bases fitting TRBD2. CDR1 SEHNR and CDR2 FQNEAQ come from the germline V gene (reference sequence). This CDR3 contains 15 residues. V was pared by 1 base and J by 5 bases, with 6 bases of the junction left unmatched. The CDR3 region is CASSLGGRAVNEQYF. The CDR3, as DNA: TGTGCCAGCAGCTTAGGCGGGAGGGCCGTCAACGAGCAGTACTTC.

This clone was seen repeatedly, ten times or more. The chain uses TRBV28 and TRBJ2-7; weak D call: TRBD1 (8 bases). The CDR3 covers 15 residues. The ends were cut back, 5 bases at V and 2 bases at J, with 16 bases in the middle. Looked up from germline, CDR1 is MDHEN and CDR2 is SYDVKM. CDR3 loop: CASSPAGTGPYEQYF. Here the CDR3 DNA reads TGTGCCAGCAGTCCAGCGGGGACAGGTCCCTACGAGCAGTACTTC.

This clone was detected only a few times. V and J are TRBV18 and TRBJ1-2; D gene unclear. The CDR3 totals 12 residues. Germline V gene lookup returns CDR1 KGHSH and CDR2 LQKENI. V dropped 4 bases and J dropped 4 bases, with 7 bases sitting between them. The chain's CDR3 is CASSQGIYGYTF. Written as DNA, the CDR3 is TGTGCCAGCTCACAAGGGATCTATGGCTACACCTTC.

This clone showed up many times. The CDR3 DNA follows: TGTGCCAGCAGCTCCCCAGCGGGAGCCCTAAGGCGTGGAGATACGCAGTATTTT. It translates to CASSSPAGALRRGDTQYF. The chain links TRBV11-2 to TRBJ2-3; 8 bases match TRBD2. This CDR3 is built from 18 residues. Trimming took 4 bases from V and 5 from J; bases not matched to a gene: 17. Looked up from germline, CDR1 is SGHAT and CDR2 is FQNNGV.

The genes are TRBV14 and TRBJ2-3; D is possibly TRBD1 (6 bases). Trimming stripped 1 base from V and 1 base from J, with 12 bases between. CDR3 length: 16 residues. Germline V lookup: CDR1 SGHDN, CDR2 FVKESK. The CDR3 DNA follows: TGTGCCAGCAGCCAAGGATGGGGGCGGGGCACAGATACGCAGTATTTT. Its translation: CASSQGWGRGTDTQYF.